In its sample, the clone carrying this TCR beta chain was seen a few times. The antigen is undetermined. The CDR3 extends over 21 amino acids. V dropped 3 bases and J dropped 5 bases, with 32 bases sitting between them. The sample originates from a study of identical twins. Study-wide results and caveats: Conclusions were drawn cross-sectionally by statistical analysis, without following the same donors.

TCRdb re-analysed the 5' RACE reads in MiXCR, keeping a single row per CDR3 protein. The sample lists hundreds of thousands of distinct CDR3 sequences, about 8.1% occurring once. These sequences were also reported in another study, on yellow fever vaccine responses in identical twins. That paper adds: Convergence reportedly seemed to mark part of the twins' vaccine T cell response, with personalization marking the rest.

The TCR comes from a woman younger than 35 in good health. Material: memory (CD45RO+) T cells sorted from blood. The chain recombines TRBV23-1 with TRBJ2-1; the D gene is possibly TRBD1 (5 bases). TRBV23-1 carries the ORF label, with uncertain function. CDR3 protein: CASSHMFGSISGRVEDNEQFF. CDR3 nucleotide sequence: TGCGCCAGCAGTCATATGTTCGGGTCCATATCGGGCAGGGTAGAGGACAATGAGCAGTTCTTC.